This T cell receptor (beta chain) was captured by sequencing in a study of CD8+CD57+ T cells in acquired aplastic anemia. Study in general: The mean DNA yield obtained from sorted CD4+ and CD8+ cells came to roughly 3 ug.

All patients picked for sequencing had shown, by flow cytometry, an expansion of CD8+CD57+ cells. Prior therapy had not been administered to any patient at the time of blood sampling. Note on this clonotype: The antigen remains undetermined.

Trimming removed 5 bases from V and 2 bases from J; junction bases left unmatched: 2. Germline loops: CDR1 DFQATT, CDR2 SNEGSKA (reference sequence). CDR3 length equals 13 residues. Study findings and constraints: In CD8+ cells, Simpson's diversity showed no significant difference between patients and controls.

CDR3 and TCR beta VDJ profiling relied on genomic DNA as the template. TCRdb reprocessed the reads via MiXCR and lists one record per CDR3 protein. The repertoire has about 98,000 distinct CDR3 sequences, 65% to 70% of them found once; the top ten carry 65%. The rearrangement links TRBV20-1 to TRBJ2-5, with 10 bases identical to TRBD2. The TCR comes from a human donor with aplastic anemia. The sequenced material came from sorted CD4+, CD8+, or CD8+CD57+ T cells (not recorded which) from PBMCs. CDR3: CSAQTSGQETQYF. The CDR3 DNA is TGCAGTGCTCAGACTAGCGGGCAAGAGACCCAGTACTTC.